Below, 18 T cell receptor beta chains from the same sample are listed, as sequenced in a study of T cells in Graves' hyperthyroidism and ophthalmopathy. There were TCR beta CDR3 regions amplified from RNA transcripts. The HTBI primer set served for first-round RT-PCR of the TCR CDR3. MiXCR, run by TCRdb on the multiplex PCR reads, gives a single entry per CDR3 protein. The data contain 30,000 to 35,000 distinct CDR3 sequences, around 50% of them singletons. Sequenced material: blood. The receptor set was obtained from a middle-aged woman with Graves' ophthalmopathy.

The table lists this clonotype with many counts. The J gene is TRBJ2-1, the V gene TRBV5-5; possible D gene TRBD1, 5 bases. Trimming shortened V by 8 bases and J by 15 bases, and 21 bases separated the two germline ends. Germline loops: CDR1 SGHKS, CDR2 YYEKEE (reference sequence). CDR3 size: 12 residues. This chain's CDR3 is CASTPQGAGLFF. CDR3 nucleotides: TGTGCCAGTACCCCACAAGGGGCCGGTTTGTTCTTC.

The J gene is TRBJ2-7, the V gene TRBV19; no firm D call. Trimming left V 6 bases short and J 0 bases short, with 12 bases between. The CDR3 spans 14 residues. The germline V gene has CDR1 LNHDA and CDR2 SQIVND (reference sequence). The CDR3 DNA follows: TGTGCCAGTAGGTTTGCGGCCAGCTCCTACGAGCAGTACTTC. Its protein is CASRFAASSYEQYF.

There are many counts of this clonotype. The chain couples TRBV19 to TRBJ1-6, with 10 bases that match TRBD1. V lost 3 bases, J lost 7 bases, and 12 bases stayed unmatched. CDR3 length: 18 residues. CDR1 and CDR2 from the germline V gene are LNHDA and SQIVND (reference sequence). CDR3 protein: CASSMDRDRGMGNSPLHF. The CDR3 bases are TGTGCCAGTAGTATGGACAGGGACAGGGGTATGGGGAATTCACCCCTCCACTTT.

The genes are TRBV25-1 and TRBJ1-1, with D perhaps matching TRBD1 (6 bases). V dropped 3 bases and J dropped 5 bases, with 16 bases sitting between them. CDR1 is MGHDK and CDR2 is SYGVNS in the germline V gene. This CDR3 spans 15 amino acids. The DNA for the CDR3 is TGTGCCAGCAGTGAGGGGGCCAGGGGACGGACTGAAGCTTTCTTT. Translation: CASSEGARGRTEAFF.

In this sample, this clonotype turned up many times. This chain links TRBV20-1 with TRBJ2-5; tentative D call: TRBD2 (5 bases). V was cut by 0 bases and J by 9 bases, with 8 bases left in between. The CDR3 is made up of 11 amino acids. The germline V gene encodes CDR1 DFQATT and CDR2 SNEGSKA (reference sequence). CDR3 nucleotide sequence: TGCAGTGCTAGAGATGGAGGCCCCCAGTACTTC. It specifies CSARDGGPQYF.

This clonotype was detected ten times or more. This CDR3 fails to terminate in the conserved phenylalanine or tryptophan, so it likely reflects a read error. CDR3 DNA: TGTGCCAGCAGTGAACCGGGAGGTTCCTACAATGAGCAGTTCCTC. Its protein product is CASSEPGGSYNEQFL. The chain couples TRBV6-1 to TRBJ2-1; 7 bases are a match to TRBD2. The V segment lost 2 bases and the J segment 1 base; nucleotides outside the gene matches: 2. The CDR3 runs to 15 residues. CDR1 MNHNS and CDR2 SASEGT come from the germline V gene.

The CDR3 protein is CASPGGGSYEQPQHF. The DNA for the CDR3 is TGCGCCAGCCCCGGCGGCGGGAGCTACGAGCAGCCCCAGCATTTT. The chain uses TRBV10-1 and TRBJ1-5; unclear D gene. The CDR3 is 15 amino acids. The V and J ends lost 8 bases and 7 bases respectively, with 21 bases between them. CDR1 and CDR2 (germline): WNHNN, SYGVQD (reference sequence).

This clonotype appeared many times. The chain uses TRBV6-2 or TRBV6-3 and TRBJ2-1, with 7 positions matching TRBD2. The germline V gene encodes CDR1 MNHEY and CDR2 SVGEGT. The CDR3 spans 13 residues. Unmatched junction bases numbered 3, after V lost 6 bases and J lost 4 bases. CDR3: CASRMGGYNEQFF. In nucleotides, the CDR3 is TGTGCCAGCAGGATGGGGGGGTACAATGAGCAGTTCTTC.

This clonotype was seen ten or more times. This chain links TRBV5-8 with TRBJ2-5, with D perhaps assigned TRBD1 or TRBD2 (7 bases each). The CDR3 sequence is 16 residues long. V lost 7 bases and J 4 bases, leaving 23 bases between the germline ends. The germline V gene has CDR1 SGHTS and CDR2 YDEGEE. CDR3 region: CASFGEGQRSLETQYF. In nucleotides, the CDR3 is TGTGCCAGCTTTGGGGAGGGACAGAGGAGTTTAGAGACCCAGTACTTC.

This rearrangement joins TRBV7-3 to TRBJ2-3, with D possibly being TRBD2 (6 bases). The germline V and J ends were trimmed by 1 base and 0 bases, with 11 bases remaining between them. Germline V CDR1 and CDR2: SGHTA, FQGTGA. The CDR3 length is 16 residues. The CDR3 is CASSLIPGGSTDTQYF. The CDR3 DNA follows: TGTGCCAGCAGCTTAATTCCCGGGGGTAGCACAGATACGCAGTATTTT. Filled out from reference TRBV7-3 and TRBJ2-3, the complete variable domain reads GAGVSQTPSNKVTEKGKYVELRCDPISGHTALYWYRQSLGQGPEFLIYFQGTGAADDSGLPNDRFFAVRPEGSVSTLKIQRTERGDSAVYLCASSLIPGGSTDTQYFGPGTRLTVL.

CDR3 region: CATSGQRESNEQFF. CDR3 bases: TGTGCCACCAGTGGCCAGCGGGAAAGCAATGAGCAGTTCTTC. V is TRBV24-1 and J is TRBJ2-1; 7 nucleotides line up with TRBD2. Germline V gene data show CDR1 as KGHDR and CDR2 as SFDVKD. The CDR3 consists of 14 residues. After removal of 5 bases from V and 6 bases from J, the junction contained 6 bases not matched to a gene.

This chain uses TRBV7-6 with TRBJ2-5; D assignment may be TRBD1 or TRBD2 (7 bases each). V dropped 11 bases and J dropped 5 bases, with 15 bases sitting between them. The CDR3 has 12 amino acids. Germline CDR1 and CDR2: SGHVS and FNYEAQ. The CDR3 protein is CAQGGARETQYF. The CDR3 nucleotides are TGTGCCCAGGGGGGGGCTCGGGAGACCCAGTACTTC.

This chain joins TRBV29-1 and TRBJ2-5; the match to TRBD1 covers 8 bases. The CDR3 sequence is 15 residues long. V gave up 1 base and J gave up 4 bases; unmatched junction bases: 8. CDR1 is SQVTM, CDR2 ANQGSEA, per germline. The CDR3 loop is CSVEAGRGRTETQYF. The CDR3 DNA reads TGCAGCGTTGAAGCCGGCAGGGGGCGTACAGAGACCCAGTACTTC.

Within the sample, this clonotype is medium-sized. The chain combines TRBV24-1 with TRBJ2-3, with D unclear. The germline V gene encodes CDR1 KGHDR and CDR2 SFDVKD. Trimming pared 7 bases from V and 2 bases from J, leaving 12 bases between. The CDR3 has 14 residues. CDR3 residues: CATSSGTATDTQYF. The CDR3, as DNA: TGTGCCACCAGCTCAGGAACTGCCACAGATACGCAGTATTTT.

V and J are TRBV6-4 and TRBJ2-3; 16 bases align to TRBD2. V shed 0 bases and J 3 bases; nucleotides not matched to a gene: 3. CDR1 is MRHNA, CDR2 SNTAGT, per germline. CDR3 length equals 18 residues. The CDR3 nucleotides are TGTGCCAGCAGTGACTCACCGGGACTAGCGGGAGGGACAGATACGCAGTATTTT. It translates to CASSDSPGLAGGTDTQYF.

By share of the sample, this clonotype is medium-sized. DNA of the CDR3: TGCGCCAGCAGTGGGGGGACCAATAGCAATCAGCCCCAGCATTTT. It is translated as CASSGGTNSNQPQHF. This chain connects TRBV10-1 to TRBJ1-5, with D possibly matching TRBD1 (5 bases). Germline loops: CDR1 WNHNN, CDR2 SYGVQD (reference sequence). V shed 4 bases and J shed 0 bases, with 10 bases lying between them. CDR3 length: 15 amino acids.

Comment on this clonotype: One end of the junction does not line up with germline, which may come from a read error. J is TRBJ2-3 and V is TRBV2; 7 nucleotides agree with TRBD2. The CDR3 runs 16 residues. From germline, CDR1 is SNHLY and CDR2 FYNNEI. CDR3 DNA sequence: TGTGCCACCAGTGAGACCACTAGCGTGGACACAGATACGCAGTATTTT. Translated: CATSETTSVDTDTQYF.

Worth noting for this clonotype: A much larger clone sits a single nucleotide away, making a read error possible. The chain employs TRBV6-6 and TRBJ2-7; TRBD2 matches 10 bases. Germline CDR1 MNHNY, CDR2 SVGAGI (reference sequence). The CDR3 is 16 amino acids. CDR3 sequence reads: CAGSYHPSGSAYEQYF. The CDR3 DNA sequence: TGTGCCGGCAGTTACCATCCTAGCGGGAGCGCCTACGAGCAGTACTTC.